The 15 T cell receptor beta chains given below trace back to one sample, sequenced in a study of shared clonotypes between healthy human individuals. Generated by immunoSEQ multiplex PCR, the TCRdb table keeps only in-frame clones and is missing some. This sample carries over a million clones, 70% to 80% of them seen once, and the ten largest clones take approximately 1.5%. The sample consisted of memory CD4+ T cells sorted from blood. This sample's subset: CD45RA-negative fraction. All receptors derive from a man aged 18 to 29 in good health.

The rearrangement joins TRBV6-5 to TRBJ1-2; no clear D. The CDR3 sequence is 13 residues long. In germline, CDR1 is MNHEY, CDR2 SVGAGI. Trimming took 10 bases from V and 2 from J, leaving 14 bases between them. CDR3 region: CATRRTENYGYTF. CDR3 DNA sequence: TGTGCCACCCGCAGGACGGAAAACTATGGCTACACCTTC.

Notes on this clone: A much larger clone differs from this one at a single base, so this may be a read error. This chain joins TRBV5-6 and TRBJ1-3, with D perhaps TRBD1 (5 bases). Germline CDR1 and CDR2: SGHDT and YYEEEE. The CDR3 totals 16 residues. With 3 bases removed from V and 0 bases from J, the gap between germline ends came to 13 bases. In nucleotides, the CDR3 is TGTGCCAGCAGCTGGCCGCCAGGGAGCTCTGGAAACACCATATATTTT. The encoded protein is CASSWPPGSSGNTIYF.

The chain links TRBV28 to TRBJ1-1; D gene ambiguous. V lost 5 bases, J lost 5 bases, and 12 bases lay in between. Per the germline V gene, CDR1 is MDHEN and CDR2 is SYDVKM. This CDR3 has 13 residues. Here the CDR3 reads CASSQQAETEAFF. The CDR3 coding sequence is TGTGCCAGCAGTCAGCAGGCGGAAACTGAAGCTTTCTTT.

The chain employs TRBV2 and TRBJ1-6; D gene unclear. V gave up 0 bases and J gave up 6 bases, with 12 bases separating them. The CDR3 length is 16 residues. The germline gives CDR1 SNHLY, CDR2 FYNNEI. CDR3 protein: CASSEALRALNSPLHF. Written as DNA, the CDR3 is TGTGCCAGCAGTGAAGCGCTTCGGGCTCTTAATTCACCCCTCCACTTT.

V is TRBV7-9 and J is TRBJ2-1; 7 positions match TRBD1. The CDR3 loop spans 14 amino acids. The germline CDR1 and CDR2 sequences are SEHNR and FQNEAQ (reference sequence). The V segment lost 3 bases and the J segment 10 bases; nucleotides outside the gene matches: 9. CDR3 nucleotides: TGTGCCAGCAGCTTTAGCCTCGACAGGGCCGAGCAGTTCTTC. Translation: CASSFSLDRAEQFF.

The rearrangement uses TRBV4-1 and TRBJ1-1; tentatively, D is TRBD1 (5 bases). Germline values: CDR1 MGHRA, CDR2 YSYEKL. The CDR3 has 15 residues. Trimming pared 0 bases from V and 4 bases from J, leaving 12 bases between. DNA of the CDR3: TGCGCCAGCAGCCAAGATAGCCAGGGAGGCACTGAAGCTTTCTTT. It encodes CASSQDSQGGTEAFF.

The gene calls are TRBV6-5 and TRBJ1-3, with 10 bases identical to TRBD1. V shed 4 bases and J 2 bases; nucleotides not matched to a gene: 5. Per the germline V gene, CDR1 is MNHEY and CDR2 is SVGAGI. The CDR3 length is 16 residues. CDR3 sequence reads: CASSSRQGAAGNTIYF. CDR3 nucleotide sequence: TGTGCCAGCAGTTCCCGACAGGGGGCGGCTGGAAACACCATATATTTT.

This chain joins TRBV19 and TRBJ2-1, with TRBD2 matching over 13 bases. The CDR3 covers 15 residues. CDR1 is LNHDA and CDR2 is SQIVND in the germline V gene (reference sequence). The trim removed 4 bases at V and 4 bases at J, leaving 1 base unmatched. The CDR3 spells CASSRGLAGYNEQFF. The DNA of the CDR3 is TGTGCCAGTAGTAGGGGACTAGCGGGATACAATGAGCAGTTCTTC. The variable domain in full, completed from reference TRBV19 and TRBJ2-1, reads DGGITQSPKYLFRKEGQNVTLSCEQNLNHDAMYWYRQDPGQGLRLIYYSQIVNDFQKGDIAEGYSVSREKKESFPLTVTSAQKNPTAFYLCASSRGLAGYNEQFFGPGTRLTVL.

V usage is TRBV2 and J usage is TRBJ2-3; perhaps TRBD1 as D (6 bases). The CDR3 contains 15 residues. CDR1 is SNHLY, CDR2 FYNNEI, per germline. V was pared by 7 bases and J by 0 bases, with 14 bases between. CDR3 sequence reads: CASTGQMKSTDTQYF. CDR3 coding DNA: TGTGCCAGCACCGGACAGATGAAAAGCACAGATACGCAGTATTTT.

This clone was seen once. The chain carries TRBV18 and TRBJ1-2; 7 positions agree with TRBD1. V was clipped by 3 bases and J by 8 bases; unmatched bases: 6. CDR1 and CDR2 (germline): KGHSH, LQKENI. This CDR3 comprises 13 residues. This CDR3 reads CASSPDRVKGYTF. CDR3 bases: TGTGCCAGCTCACCCGACAGGGTGAAAGGCTACACCTTC.

Comments on this clone: Different DNA sequences within this sample yield the same CDR3. The chain links TRBV5-4 to TRBJ2-1; D gene uncertain. The CDR3 runs 13 residues. The germline gives CDR1 SGHNT, CDR2 YYREEE (reference sequence). Trimming took off 0 bases at V and 5 bases at J, with 6 bases between the two ends. The CDR3 region is CASSLGTNNEQFF. Here the CDR3 DNA reads TGTGCCAGCAGCTTGGGCACGAACAATGAGCAGTTCTTC.

This chain uses TRBV30 with TRBJ2-3, with D possibly TRBD1 on 7 matching bases. Trimming took off 2 bases at V and 4 bases at J, with 13 bases between the two ends. Germline CDR1 reads GTSNPN; CDR2 reads SVGIG (reference sequence). The CDR3 loop spans 14 amino acids. CDR3 sequence reads: CAWSQGGAADTQYF. The CDR3 nucleotides read TGTGCCTGGAGTCAGGGGGGAGCGGCAGATACGCAGTATTTT.

This chain uses TRBV11-2 with TRBJ2-5; 7 bases fit TRBD1. The germline CDR1 and CDR2 sequences are SGHAT and FQNNGV. V lost 0 bases to trimming and J lost 9 bases; unmatched junction nucleotides: 7. This CDR3 region has 14 residues. CDR3: CASSLETGRGAQYF. The CDR3 nucleotides are TGTGCCAGCAGCTTAGAGACAGGGCGTGGGGCCCAGTACTTC.

This chain links TRBV5-5 with TRBJ2-7; D may match TRBD1 or TRBD2 (5 bases each). Trimming took 4 bases from V and 2 from J, leaving 7 bases between them. The CDR3 loop spans 12 amino acids. Germline V gene sequence: CDR1 SGHKS, CDR2 YYEKEE (reference sequence). CDR3: CASSLGAYEQYF. The CDR3 DNA sequence: TGTGCCAGCAGCCTGGGGGCCTACGAGCAGTACTTC.

Remarks on this clone: Sequence at one end of the junction differs from germline and may be a read error. V is TRBV5-6 and J is TRBJ1-2, with 8 nucleotides matching TRBD1. Germline V gives CDR1 SGHDT, CDR2 YYEEEE. The CDR3 totals 12 residues. This chain's CDR3 is CASSRPPGQAYF. CDR3 coding DNA: TGTGCCAGCAGCCGCCCCCCGGGACAGGCCTACTTC.